This paragraph covers one TCR beta chain sequence. Its target is unknown. Germline-derived CDR1 and CDR2 are SGHRS and YFSETQ. This CDR3 is 15 amino acids long. V lost 0 bases and J 9 bases, leaving 16 bases between the germline ends. Sample-barcoded 5' priming and a J-beta primer mix drove a second PCR of roughly 6 to 12 cycles. Each cDNA was tagged by a template-switch adaptor containing 12 random nucleotides. Sequencing yielded, for each sample, at least 3 million paired-end reads carrying CDR3. TCRdb called the 5' RACE reads again in MiXCR, with one record for every CDR3 protein. Of about 1,000,000 distinct CDR3 sequences in the sample, more than 35% were seen once. Approximately 10 milliliters was the volume of peripheral blood drawn from each donor. These data originate in a study of blood T cells in healthy people across ages. Study-wide results and caveats: Unknown CMV status may confound age-related changes in expanded clones.

The clonotype was recovered from a woman in her sixties in good health. Sample: blood. The chain links TRBV5-1 to TRBJ2-1; TRBD2 is a possible D gene (8 bases). The CDR3 DNA follows: TGCGCCAGCAGCTTGGCGGGACTAGGGGGCGGTGAGCAGTTCTTC. This encodes CASSLAGLGGGEQFF.